These 12 T cell receptor beta chains were all obtained from the same sample, sequenced in a study of blood T cell repertoires in COVID-19. Clones were read by immunoSEQ multiplex PCR, and TCRdb kept only the in-frame ones, dropping some. The sample shows nearly 300,000 clones, around 89% of them seen only once. The specimen was peripheral blood. These receptors were collected from a woman in her thirties who had recovered from COVID-19.

The chain links TRBV6-5 to TRBJ1-4; weak D call: TRBD1 (5 bases). The germline V and J ends were trimmed by 0 bases and 10 bases, with 15 bases remaining between them. The CDR3 loop spans 15 amino acids. In germline, CDR1 is MNHEY, CDR2 SVGAGI. CDR3 DNA: TGTGCCAGCAGTTACTCGCGGACGAGCGGGGGAAAACTGTTTTTT. Translated, it gives CASSYSRTSGGKLFF.

V and J are TRBV9 and TRBJ2-1, with 7 bases identical to TRBD2. Germline values: CDR1 SGDLS, CDR2 YYNGEE. V was pared by 4 bases and J by 6 bases, with 13 bases of the junction left unmatched. This CDR3 contains 16 residues. The CDR3 nucleotides read TGTGCCAGCAGCCCCTGGGGGGGGACTCGGACCAATGAGCAGTTCTTC. It codes for CASSPWGGTRTNEQFF.

V gene TRBV28 combines with J gene TRBJ1-1; D is possibly TRBD1 (5 bases). Trimming took off 6 bases at V and 7 bases at J, with 18 bases between the two ends. Germline values: CDR1 MDHEN, CDR2 SYDVKM. The length of the CDR3 is 14 residues. In DNA, the CDR3 is TGTGCCAGCAGCCTAGATTGGGGCGGGAATGAAGCTTTCTTT. This codes for CASSLDWGGNEAFF.

The CDR3 DNA reads TGTGCCAGCAGTCCAGACAGGGGTACCGGGGAGCTGTTTTTT. Protein: CASSPDRGTGELFF. The V call is TRBV6-2 or TRBV6-3, the J call TRBJ2-2; 8 bases fit TRBD1. This CDR3 is 14 amino acids long. V trimming: 5 bases; J trimming: 5 bases; junction bases outside the gene matches: 4. The germline V gene has CDR1 MNHEY and CDR2 SVGEGT.

V and J are TRBV30 and TRBJ1-3, with TRBD1 matching over 8 bases. The length of the CDR3 is 14 residues. The germline V gene has CDR1 GTSNPN and CDR2 SVGIG (reference sequence). The junction had 5 bases not matched to a gene; V was cut back by 7 bases and J by 0 bases. CDR3 protein: CASQQGDSGNTIYF. The CDR3 coding sequence is TGTGCCTCCCAACAGGGGGACTCTGGAAACACCATATATTTT.

This chain uses TRBV19 with TRBJ2-2, with 11 bases fitting TRBD1. Looked up from germline, CDR1 is LNHDA and CDR2 is SQIVND (reference sequence). V lost 7 bases, J lost 6 bases, and 4 bases stayed unmatched. This CDR3 region has 14 residues. Here the CDR3 DNA reads TGTGCCAGTACCGGACAGGGGGCGTCCGGGGAGCTGTTTTTT. Residues: CASTGQGASGELFF.

This clone was seen just once. The rearrangement links TRBV7-2 to TRBJ2-7; 14 bases map to TRBD2. Germline V gene sequence: CDR1 SGHTA, CDR2 FQGNSA. V dropped 5 bases and J dropped 7; count of bases not matched to a gene: 10. The CDR3 covers 16 residues. CDR3: CASSGRLAGGLFEQYF. The CDR3 region has the DNA TGTGCCAGCAGCGGAAGACTAGCGGGGGGGTTGTTTGAGCAGTACTTC.

The chain combines TRBV5-1 with TRBJ2-2; TRBD1 agrees at 8 bases. Germline V gene data show CDR1 as SGHRS and CDR2 as YFSETQ. V trimming: 4 bases; J trimming: 7 bases; junction bases outside the gene matches: 9. The CDR3 extends over 15 amino acids. CDR3 sequence (DNA): TGCGCCAGCAGCCACACAGGGGGTACTAGCGGGGAGCTGTTTTTT. It codes for CASSHTGGTSGELFF. Variable domain in full (rest from reference TRBV5-1 and TRBJ2-2): KAGVTQTPRYLIKTRGQQVTLSCSPISGHRSVSWYQQTPGQGLQFLFEYFSETQRNKGNFPGRFSGRQFSNSRSEMNVSTLELGDSALYLCASSHTGGTSGELFFGEGSRLTVL.

The gene calls are TRBV7-2 and TRBJ2-5; possibly TRBD2 for D (6 bases). The CDR3 extends over 14 amino acids. Trimming pared 5 bases from V and 8 bases from J, leaving 18 bases between. CDR1 and CDR2 from the germline V gene are SGHTA and FQGNSA. The CDR3 is CASSPGLGRDTQYF. CDR3 bases: TGTGCCAGCAGCCCGGGACTCGGAAGAGATACCCAGTACTTC.

The V call is TRBV6-6, the J call TRBJ2-1; a weak D match, TRBD1 (6 bases). From germline, CDR1 is MNHNY and CDR2 SVGAGI (reference sequence). V was shortened by 6 bases and J by 8 bases, with 14 bases between the two germline ends. The CDR3 length is 13 residues. CDR3 nucleotide sequence: TGTGCCAGCAGCTCTATCGACAGGCATGAGCAGTTCTTC. Protein: CASSSIDRHEQFF.

As to this clone: The same CDR3 is also encoded by other DNA sequences in this sample. The chain recombines TRBV6-5 with TRBJ1-6, with 9 bases that match TRBD1. This CDR3 comprises 14 residues. Germline V lookup: CDR1 MNHEY, CDR2 SVGAGI. V dropped 5 bases and J dropped 7; count of bases not matched to a gene: 3. CDR3 region: CASSPGTGNSPLHF. The DNA of the CDR3 is TGTGCCAGCAGTCCAGGGACAGGGAATTCACCCCTCCACTTT.

The chain employs TRBV28 and TRBJ1-2; 8 bases agree with TRBD1. V shed 6 bases, J shed 3 bases, and the junction held 3 bases outside the gene matches. Germline loops: CDR1 MDHEN, CDR2 SYDVKM. CDR3 length: 13 amino acids. Written as DNA, the CDR3 is TGTGCCAGCAGGGCGGGACAGGACTATGGCTACACCTTC. This codes for CASRAGQDYGYTF.